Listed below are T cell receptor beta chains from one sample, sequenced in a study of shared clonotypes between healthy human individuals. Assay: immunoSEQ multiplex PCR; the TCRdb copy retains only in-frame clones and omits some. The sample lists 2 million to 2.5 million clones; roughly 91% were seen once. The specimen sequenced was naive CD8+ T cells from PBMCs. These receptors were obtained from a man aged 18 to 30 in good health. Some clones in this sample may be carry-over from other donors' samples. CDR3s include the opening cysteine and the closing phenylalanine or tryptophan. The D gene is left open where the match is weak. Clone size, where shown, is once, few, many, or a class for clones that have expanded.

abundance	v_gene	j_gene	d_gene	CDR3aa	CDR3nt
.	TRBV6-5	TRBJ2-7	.	CASSYSGTGTYEQYF	TGTGCCAGCAGTTACTCAGGGACTGGAACCTACGAGCAGTACTTC
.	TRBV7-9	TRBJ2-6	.	CASSLGRGPRSGANVLTF	TGTGCCAGCAGCTTAGGAAGGGGCCCCCGTTCTGGGGCCAACGTCCTGACTTTC
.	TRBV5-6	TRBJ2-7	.	CASRLPRGLVDEQYF	TGTGCCAGCAGGTTACCCCGGGGCCTGGTGGACGAGCAGTACTTC
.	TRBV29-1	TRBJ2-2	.	CSVEDSASLTGELFF	TGCAGCGTTGAAGATTCGGCTAGTCTCACCGGGGAGCTGTTTTTT
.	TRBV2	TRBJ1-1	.	CARDRDQGATEAFF	TGTGCCAGAGATCGAGATCAGGGTGCCACTGAAGCTTTCTTT
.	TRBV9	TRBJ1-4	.	CASSVGAANNEKLFF	TGTGCCAGCAGCGTAGGGGCAGCGAATAATGAAAAACTGTTTTTT
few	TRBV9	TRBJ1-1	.	CASSEADMNTEAFF	TGTGCCAGCAGCGAAGCAGACATGAACACTGAAGCTTTCTTT
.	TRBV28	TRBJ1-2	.	CASREVAGGIYGYTF	TGTGCCAGCAGGGAGGTGGCGGGGGGCATCTATGGCTACACCTTC
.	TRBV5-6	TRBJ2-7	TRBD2	CASSLELAAPYEQYF	TGTGCCAGCAGCTTGGAACTAGCGGCTCCCTACGAGCAGTACTTC
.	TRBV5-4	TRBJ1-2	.	CASSLEGQGSRGYTF	TGTGCCAGCAGCCTGGAAGGGCAGGGGAGCAGAGGCTACACCTTC
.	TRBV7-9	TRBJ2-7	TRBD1	CASSLALQGISYEQYF	TGTGCCAGCAGCTTAGCGCTACAGGGGATTTCGTACGAGCAGTACTTC
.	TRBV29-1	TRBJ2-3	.	CSVTAEGGTDTQYF	TGCAGCGTAACCGCGGAAGGGGGCACAGATACGCAGTATTTT
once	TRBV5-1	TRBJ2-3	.	CASSPTLVAVADTQYF	TGCGCCAGCAGCCCGACACTGGTGGCAGTGGCAGATACGCAGTATTTT
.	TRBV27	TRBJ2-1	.	CASSSYPPGGLGNEQFF	TGTGCCAGCAGTTCCTATCCCCCCGGCGGGTTGGGGAATGAGCAGTTCTTC
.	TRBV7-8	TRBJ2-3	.	CASSLARGSFTDTQYF	TGTGCCAGCAGCTTAGCGCGGGGCAGTTTCACAGATACGCAGTATTTT
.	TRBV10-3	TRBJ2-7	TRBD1	CAIRDRGPYEQYF	TGTGCCATCAGAGACAGGGGGCCCTACGAGCAGTACTTC
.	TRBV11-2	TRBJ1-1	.	CASSSGGEWYRAFF	TGTGCCAGCAGCTCCGGGGGAGAGTGGTATCGAGCTTTCTTT
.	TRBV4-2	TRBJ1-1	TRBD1	CASSQVGTGETEAFF	TGTGCCAGCAGCCAAGTTGGGACAGGGGAGACTGAAGCTTTCTTT
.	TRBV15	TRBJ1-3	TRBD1	CASSTGHTGNTIYF	TGTGCCTCGTCGACAGGGCACACTGGAAACACCATATATTTT
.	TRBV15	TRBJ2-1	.	CATSRVNDEQFF	TGTGCCACCAGCAGAGTTAACGATGAGCAGTTCTTC
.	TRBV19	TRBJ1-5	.	CASSIIGSGQPQHF	TGTGCCAGTAGTATTATAGGGTCAGGACAGCCCCAGCATTTT
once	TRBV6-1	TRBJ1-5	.	CASSEEVTLWHF	TGTGCCAGCAGTGAGGAAGTTACTCTTTGGCATTTT
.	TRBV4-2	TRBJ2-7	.	CASSQDDGPYEQYF	TGTGCCAGCAGCCAAGACGACGGGCCCTACGAGCAGTACTTC